This T cell receptor beta chain was sequenced during a study of cytomegalovirus exposure and HLA in healthy donors. 13 Jbeta primers and 60 Vbeta primers were used for the PCR. Generated by immunoSEQ multiplex PCR, the TCRdb table keeps only in-frame clones and is missing some. The sample carries around 240,000 clones, 82% recorded once. The germline V gene encodes CDR1 LGHNA and CDR2 YSLEER. There are 13 residues in the CDR3. Trimming took off 0 bases at V and 4 bases at J, with 4 bases between the two ends. This clone occurred once. What it binds is unknown. Overall study results and limits: For most TCR beta V segments, an earlier analysis put the productive rate at about 87% or about 30% of the time.

The receptor comes from a woman in her thirties or forties in good health and CMV-seropositive. The chain has TRBV4-3 and TRBJ1-5, with D unresolved. Sequencing input: PBMCs. As DNA, the CDR3 is TGCGCCAGCAGCCAAGACGGTAATCAGCCCCAGCATTTT. Its protein is CASSQDGNQPQHF.